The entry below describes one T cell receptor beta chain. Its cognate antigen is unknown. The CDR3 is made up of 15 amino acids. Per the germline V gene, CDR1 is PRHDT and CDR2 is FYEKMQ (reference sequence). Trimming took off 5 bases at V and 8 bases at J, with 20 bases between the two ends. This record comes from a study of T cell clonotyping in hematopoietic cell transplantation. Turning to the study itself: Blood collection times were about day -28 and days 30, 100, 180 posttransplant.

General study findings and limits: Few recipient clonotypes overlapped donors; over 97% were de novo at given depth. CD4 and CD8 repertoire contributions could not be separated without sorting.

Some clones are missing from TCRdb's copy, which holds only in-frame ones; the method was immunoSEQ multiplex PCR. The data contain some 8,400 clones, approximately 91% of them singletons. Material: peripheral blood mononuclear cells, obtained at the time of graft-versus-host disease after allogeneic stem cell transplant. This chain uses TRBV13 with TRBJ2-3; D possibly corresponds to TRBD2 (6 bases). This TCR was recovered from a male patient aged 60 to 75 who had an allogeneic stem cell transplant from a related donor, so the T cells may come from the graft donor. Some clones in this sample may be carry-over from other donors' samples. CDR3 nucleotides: TGTGCCAGCAGCCCCACCGGGACTCTAGGGGTTACGCAGTATTTT. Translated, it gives CASSPTGTLGVTQYF.